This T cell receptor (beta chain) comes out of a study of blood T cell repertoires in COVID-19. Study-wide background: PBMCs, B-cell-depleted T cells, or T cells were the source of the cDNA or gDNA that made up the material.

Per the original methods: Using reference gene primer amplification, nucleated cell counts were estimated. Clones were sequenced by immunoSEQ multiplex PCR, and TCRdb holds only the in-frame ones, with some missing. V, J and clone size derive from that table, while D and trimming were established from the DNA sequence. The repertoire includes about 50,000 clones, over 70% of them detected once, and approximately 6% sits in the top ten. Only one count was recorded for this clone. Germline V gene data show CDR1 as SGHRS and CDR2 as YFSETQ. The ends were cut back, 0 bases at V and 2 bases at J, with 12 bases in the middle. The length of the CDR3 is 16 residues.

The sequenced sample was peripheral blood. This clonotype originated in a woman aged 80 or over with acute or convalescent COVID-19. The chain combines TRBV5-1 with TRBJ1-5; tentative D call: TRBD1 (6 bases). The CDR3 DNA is TGCGCCAGCAGCTTGGGGCAGGGGATGGGCAATCAGCCCCAGCATTTT. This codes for CASSLGQGMGNQPQHF.